The 11 T cell receptor beta chains below come from one sample, sequenced in a study of blood T cell repertoires in COVID-19. Clones were sequenced by immunoSEQ multiplex PCR, and TCRdb holds only the in-frame ones, with some missing. The data show around 47,000 clones, with around nine tenths seen just once and 3.9% held by the top ten. Sample: peripheral blood. All receptors come from a man aged 35 to 55 with COVID-19, enrolled during active disease.

The chain employs TRBV3-1 (or the pseudogene TRBV3-2) and TRBJ2-3; 11 nucleotides agree with TRBD2. V dropped 4 bases and J dropped 7; count of bases not matched to a gene: 4. The CDR3 length is 14 residues. Germline lookup yields CDR1 LGHDT and CDR2 YNNKEL (reference sequence). CDR3 DNA: TGTGCCAGCAGCCCGGGACTAGCGGCATATACGCAGTATTTT. This encodes CASSPGLAAYTQYF.

This chain uses TRBV11-2 with TRBJ2-5, with D possibly TRBD2 on 6 matching bases. CDR1 is SGHAT and CDR2 is FQNNGV in the germline V gene. This CDR3 comprises 13 residues. Deletions cut 8 bases from V and 0 bases from J, with 10 bases between. The CDR3: CASGGGYQETQYF. In DNA, the CDR3 is TGTGCCAGCGGTGGGGGGTACCAAGAGACCCAGTACTTC.

The chain recombines TRBV15 with TRBJ2-2; 7 bases map to TRBD1. In germline, CDR1 is LNHNV, CDR2 YYDKDF (reference sequence). The CDR3 consists of 18 residues. V dropped 0 bases and J dropped 0; count of bases not matched to a gene: 7. The CDR3 loop reads CATSRDPPGGANTGELFF. DNA of the CDR3: TGTGCCACCAGCAGAGATCCCCCAGGGGGAGCGAACACCGGGGAGCTGTTTTTT.

V and J are TRBV2 and TRBJ2-7, with D maybe TRBD2 (6 bases). This CDR3 is built from 13 residues. Trimming took off 7 bases at V and 7 bases at J, with 17 bases between the two ends. Per the germline V gene, CDR1 is SNHLY and CDR2 is FYNNEI. CDR3 protein: CASTGGGGSEQYF. DNA of the CDR3: TGTGCCAGCACCGGGGGTGGGGGAAGTGAGCAGTACTTC. The entire variable domain, with the rest obtained from reference TRBV2 and TRBJ2-7, is as follows: EPEVTQTPSHQVTQMGQEVILRCVPISNHLYFYWYRQILGQKVEFLVSFYNNEISEKSEIFDDQFSVERPDGSNFTLKIRSTKLEDSAMYFCASTGGGGSEQYFGPGTRLTVT.

The V gene is TRBV19, the J gene TRBJ1-2, with 11 nucleotides matching TRBD1. Trimming cost V 7 bases and J 2 bases; bases outside gene matches: 3. Germline V gene sequence: CDR1 LNHDA, CDR2 SQIVND (reference sequence). There are 14 residues in the CDR3. This CDR3 reads CASKGDRGNYGYTF. For the CDR3, the DNA is TGTGCCAGTAAGGGGGACAGGGGGAACTATGGCTACACCTTC.

V gene TRBV28 combines with J gene TRBJ2-3; D is unclear. Germline assignment: CDR1 MDHEN and CDR2 SYDVKM. The CDR3 contains 14 residues. Trimming pared 2 bases from V and 0 bases from J, leaving 6 bases between. The CDR3 spells CASSLSHSTDTQYF. The CDR3 nucleotides read TGTGCCAGCAGTTTAAGCCATAGCACAGATACGCAGTATTTT.

A word on this clone: This specimen includes other DNA sequences encoding the same CDR3. V usage is TRBV5-6 and J usage is TRBJ2-5, with D perhaps matching TRBD2 (6 bases). This CDR3 spans 13 amino acids. In germline, CDR1 is SGHDT, CDR2 YYEEEE. V was pared by 5 bases and J by 0 bases, with 8 bases between. This chain's CDR3 is CASSGGYQETQYF. CDR3 nucleotide sequence: TGTGCCAGCAGTGGGGGGTACCAAGAGACCCAGTACTTC. Complete variable domain (other parts from reference TRBV5-6 and TRBJ2-5): DAGVTQSPTHLIKTRGQQVTLRCSPKSGHDTVSWYQQALGQGPQFIFQYYEEEERQRGNFPDRFSGHQFPNYSSELNVNALLLGDSALYLCASSGGYQETQYFGPGTRLLVL.

The rearrangement links TRBV2 to TRBJ2-2; D perhaps matches TRBD2 (6 bases). V dropped 5 bases and J dropped 7 bases, with 14 bases sitting between them. This CDR3 has 14 residues. CDR1 and CDR2 (germline): SNHLY, FYNNEI. CDR3 residues: CASSWGLLGGELFF. CDR3 nucleotides: TGTGCCAGCAGTTGGGGACTCCTCGGCGGGGAGCTGTTTTTT.

V is TRBV6-5 and J is TRBJ2-7; no clear D gene. The CDR3 runs to 11 residues. Germline CDR1 reads MNHEY; CDR2 reads SVGAGI. In DNA, the CDR3 is TGTGAGTTCAGAGGCGACTACGAGCAGTACTTC. This gives the protein CEFRGDYEQYF.

V and J are TRBV7-9 and TRBJ1-5, with TRBD1 as a possible D gene (6 bases). The CDR3 has 15 amino acids. Trimming removed 5 bases at V and 5 bases at J, with 16 bases between. Germline loops: CDR1 SEHNR, CDR2 FQNEAQ (reference sequence). CDR3 coding DNA: TGTGCCAGCAGCCCAGGGGACAATAGGGATCAGCCCCAGCATTTT. Translation gives CASSPGDNRDQPQHF. Variable domain in full (rest from reference TRBV7-9 and TRBJ1-5): DTGVSQNPRHKITKRGQNVTFRCDPISEHNRLYWYRQTLGQGPEFLTYFQNEAQLEKSRLLSDRFSAERPKGSFSTLEIQRTEQGDSAMYLCASSPGDNRDQPQHFGDGTRLSIL.

The chain has TRBV7-2 and TRBJ2-7; tentative D call: TRBD2 (5 bases). CDR1 SGHTA and CDR2 FQGNSA come from the germline V gene. V was pared by 2 bases and J by 2 bases, with 13 bases between. The length of the CDR3 is 15 residues. CDR3 in amino acids: CASSLSRGSPYEQYF. In nucleotides, the CDR3 is TGTGCCAGCAGCTTATCTCGCGGGTCCCCCTACGAGCAGTACTTC.